These T cell receptor beta chains were read from a single sample in a study of T cell repertoires in cytomegalovirus infection. These receptors lack a known antigen. TCRdb passed the reads through MiXCR, listing each CDR3 protein once. Counted here are under 150,000 distinct CDR3 sequences, 24% occurring once; the ten biggest clones make up about 37%. Sequenced material: PBMCs, sequenced either directly or after in vitro stimulation (not recorded which). The receptors stem from a human donor in good health (CMV status not recorded). Some clones in this sample may be carry-over from other donors' samples. The CDR3 runs from the conserved cysteine through the conserved F or W.

v_call	j_call	cdr3_aa
TRBV12-3/TRBV12-4	TRBJ2-5	CASSDIAGEAQYF
TRBV28	TRBJ2-3	CASSPTGGGLGTDTQYF
TRBV7-9	TRBJ1-3	CASSLRAGNTIYF
TRBV11-2	TRBJ2-7	CVRREQYF
TRBV7-8	TRBJ2-1	CASSLATSGTSGSNEQFF
TRBV12-3/TRBV12-4	TRBJ2-7	CASRESGRASNEQYF
TRBV6-2/TRBV6-3	TRBJ2-3	CASSSRSGGPTDTQYF
TRBV6-2/TRBV6-3	TRBJ2-1	CASSILAGGSNEQFF
TRBV7-6	TRBJ2-3	CASSPGRLTSTDTQYF
TRBV20-1	TRBJ2-3	CSAILAGGADTQYF
TRBV28	TRBJ1-1	CASSWSGGRNTEAFF
TRBV4-3	TRBJ2-5	CASSQGWVETQYF
TRBV19	TRBJ2-3	CASSIGVAGGNTDTQYF
TRBV28	TRBJ1-6	CASSLLTGRSPLHF
TRBV27	TRBJ1-3	CASSLKWGGNTIYF
TRBV7-9	TRBJ2-5	CASSSRDREETQYF
TRBV7-2	TRBJ2-5	CASSSGQGSGETQYF
TRBV7-7	TRBJ2-1	CASSSGSGRSNEQFF
TRBV2	TRBJ2-3	CASRRTDTQYF
TRBV7-3	TRBJ2-7	CASSFGQGPYEQYF
TRBV6-1	TRBJ2-7	CASKRTLDYEQYF
TRBV28	TRBJ2-2	CASSLVSGELFF
TRBV27	TRBJ2-7	CASNPRDRGTHEQYF
TRBV27	TRBJ1-1	CASRAQGNTEAFF
TRBV7-2	TRBJ1-1	CASSLAFMNTEAFF
TRBV15	TRBJ2-1	CATSLQWGKNEQFF
TRBV6-2/TRBV6-3	TRBJ2-2	CASKQENTGELFF
TRBV6-2/TRBV6-3	TRBJ1-5	CATRDPSNQPQHF
TRBV29-1	TRBJ2-7	CSVTYRLNSYEQYF
TRBV27	TRBJ2-1	CASSLPGTGSYNEQFF
TRBV11-2	TRBJ2-2	CASSYNSGRATGELFF
TRBV5-4	TRBJ2-5	CASSYGQGSQTQYF
TRBV12-3/TRBV12-4	TRBJ1-5	CASSPGEGPQHF
TRBV6-5	TRBJ2-5	CASSYWAGRQETQYF
TRBV7-4	TRBJ1-1	CASSAWAGGNTEAFF
TRBV12-3/TRBV12-4	TRBJ1-6	CASRQNNSPLHF
TRBV2	TRBJ2-1	CASSESEAQTSFF
TRBV15	TRBJ2-1	CATSTGWPRGQYNEQFF
TRBV20-1	TRBJ2-7	CSAIGRTGVLYEQYF
TRBV7-2	TRBJ1-1	CASSLNGIGLNTEAFF
TRBV20-1	TRBJ1-3	CSVGRNSGNTIYF
TRBV10-3	TRBJ2-7	CAISPGAASYEQYF
TRBV6-6	TRBJ1-2	CASSTQGVYGYTF
TRBV19	TRBJ2-7	CASSTSQGVAYEQYF
TRBV4-1	TRBJ2-2	CASGEWTDLEELFF
TRBV10-3	TRBJ2-6	CAISEPAGANVLTF
TRBV12-3/TRBV12-4	TRBJ2-1	CASSPGLAKDEQFF
TRBV11-2	TRBJ2-1	CASSPGQGWYNEQFF
TRBV28	TRBJ2-3	CASSRGLVPDTQYF
TRBV11-3	TRBJ1-5	CASSRDSYQPQHF
TRBV5-6	TRBJ1-2	CASSLGQGLNYGYTF
TRBV11-3	TRBJ2-1	CASSRVANYNEQFF
TRBV18	TRBJ1-1	CASSPLGGGAMNTEAFF
TRBV6-2/TRBV6-3	TRBJ2-5	CASRTTGRETQYF